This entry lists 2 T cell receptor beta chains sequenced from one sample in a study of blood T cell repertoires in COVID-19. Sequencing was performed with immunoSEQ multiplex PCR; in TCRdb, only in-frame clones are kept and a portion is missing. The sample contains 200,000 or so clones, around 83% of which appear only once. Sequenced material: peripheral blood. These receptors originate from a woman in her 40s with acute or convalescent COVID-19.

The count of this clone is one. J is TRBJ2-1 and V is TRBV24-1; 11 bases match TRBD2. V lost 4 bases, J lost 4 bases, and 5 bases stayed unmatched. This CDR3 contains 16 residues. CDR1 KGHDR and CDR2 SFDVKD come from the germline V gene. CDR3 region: CATSDPTSGAYNEQFF. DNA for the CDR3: TGTGCCACCAGTGACCCGACTAGCGGGGCATACAATGAGCAGTTCTTC.

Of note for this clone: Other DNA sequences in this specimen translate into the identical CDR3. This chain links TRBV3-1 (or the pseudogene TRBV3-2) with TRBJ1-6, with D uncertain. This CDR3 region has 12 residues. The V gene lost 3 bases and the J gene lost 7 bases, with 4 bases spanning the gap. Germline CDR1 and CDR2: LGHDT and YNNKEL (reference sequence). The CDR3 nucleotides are TGTGCCAGCAGCCAGGCCAATTCACCCCTCCACTTT. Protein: CASSQANSPLHF.